These 14 T cell receptor beta chains came from one sample sequenced in a study of control samples from healthy donors and cancer patients. The method was immunoSEQ multiplex PCR; TCRdb's version includes in-frame clones alone and lacks a portion of them. The sample shows over 80,000 clones, roughly nine tenths of them seen only once. Sequences were obtained from blood. The receptors come from a young man in good health.

The V and J genes are TRBV19 and TRBJ1-1; tentatively, D is TRBD1 (6 bases). Germline V gene lookup returns CDR1 LNHDA and CDR2 SQIVND (reference sequence). CDR3 length: 12 residues. The V end lost 6 bases, the J end lost 4 bases, and 9 bases lay between the germline ends. This chain's CDR3 is CASSSGVTEAFF. The DNA of the CDR3 is TGTGCCAGTAGCTCAGGGGTCACTGAAGCTTTCTTT.

This rearrangement joins TRBV7-2 to TRBJ2-5; 7 bases agree with TRBD2. This CDR3 is 14 amino acids long. Germline CDR1 SGHTA, CDR2 FQGNSA. V shed 4 bases and J 7 bases; nucleotides not matched to a gene: 9. The CDR3 DNA follows: TGTGCCAGCAGCTCCCTAGGTGGGGAGGGGACCCAGTACTTC. This gives the protein CASSSLGGEGTQYF.

The chain recombines TRBV12-3 or TRBV12-4 with TRBJ2-5; unclear D gene. V lost 6 bases to trimming and J lost 5 bases, with 13 bases between them. The CDR3 runs to 13 residues. CDR3 sequence (DNA): TGTGCCAGCAGCCTGGACCCAGTGGAGACCCAGTACTTC. Translation gives CASSLDPVETQYF.

The chain uses TRBV23-1 and TRBJ2-3, with 7 positions matching TRBD2. TRBV23-1 is identified as an open reading frame with a role that is uncertain. After removal of 9 bases from V and 1 base from J, the junction contained 4 bases not matched to a gene. This CDR3 has 13 residues. CDR3 sequence: CASGGRGTDTQYF. CDR3 DNA sequence: TGCGCCAGTGGAGGGAGGGGCACAGATACGCAGTATTTT.

The V and J genes are TRBV6-2 or TRBV6-3 and TRBJ2-7; D not resolved. The CDR3 loop spans 15 amino acids. The germline V gene encodes CDR1 MNHEY and CDR2 SVGEGT. Deletions cut 0 bases from V and 4 bases from J, with 13 bases between. Here the CDR3 reads CASSYSGKDEYEQYF. DNA of the CDR3: TGTGCCAGCAGTTACTCAGGGAAGGATGAGTACGAGCAGTACTTC.

This clone is a singleton in its sample. In the same sample, other DNA sequences code for this CDR3. V is TRBV6-2 or TRBV6-3 and J is TRBJ1-1; 7 bases align to TRBD1. This CDR3 is built from 16 residues. From germline, CDR1 is MNHEY and CDR2 SVGEGT. V lost 5 bases to trimming and J lost 1 base; unmatched junction nucleotides: 10. The CDR3, as DNA: TGTGCCAGCAGTCTGGGGAAGGACAGGCAGAACACTGAAGCTTTCTTT. Its translation is CASSLGKDRQNTEAFF.

The chain couples TRBV6-1 to TRBJ2-7, with TRBD2 matching over 10 bases. The ends lost 0 bases at V and 7 bases at J; junction bases unmatched: 6. Per the germline V gene, CDR1 is MNHNS and CDR2 is SASEGT. This CDR3 has 15 amino acids. CDR3 DNA sequence: TGTGCCAGCAGTGAAGCGGGAGCGGGAGGGCAGGAGCAGTACTTC. Amino acid sequence: CASSEAGAGGQEQYF.

This rearrangement joins TRBV27 to TRBJ2-1; no definite D call. This CDR3 region has 12 residues. CDR1 and CDR2 (germline): MNHEY, SMNVEV (reference sequence). The germline V and J ends were trimmed by 3 bases and 9 bases, with 9 bases remaining between them. CDR3 in DNA: TGTGCCAGCAGTTTCTCTAGTCGTGAGCAGTTCTTC. Amino acid sequence: CASSFSSREQFF.

The chain combines TRBV19 with TRBJ1-4; unclear D gene. The V gene lost 4 bases and the J gene lost 8 bases, with 20 bases spanning the gap. The CDR3 consists of 16 residues. Per germline, CDR1 LNHDA and CDR2 SQIVND (reference sequence). The CDR3 reads CASSTQTRRLGEKLFF. The DNA for the CDR3 is TGTGCCAGTAGTACCCAAACCCGAAGGCTGGGAGAAAAACTGTTTTTT.

The CDR3, as DNA: TGTGCCAGCACGAGTGACAGTCATAATTCACCCCTCCACTTT. Encoded protein: CASTSDSHNSPLHF. The gene calls are TRBV7-9 and TRBJ1-6; possible D gene TRBD1, 5 bases. V gave up 7 bases and J gave up 5 bases, with 12 bases separating them. The CDR3 has 14 amino acids. The germline V gene encodes CDR1 SEHNR and CDR2 FQNEAQ (reference sequence).

The chain uses TRBV5-6 and TRBJ2-7, with TRBD1 identical over 7 bases. V dropped 2 bases and J dropped 6; count of bases not matched to a gene: 8. The CDR3 runs to 14 residues. Germline CDR1 reads SGHDT; CDR2 reads YYEEEE. The chain's CDR3 is CASSFSGQAGEQYF. DNA for the CDR3: TGTGCCAGCAGCTTCTCCGGACAGGCCGGCGAGCAGTACTTC.

The CDR3 reads CASSQEGWDRDEQYF. As DNA, the CDR3 is TGCGCCAGCAGCCAAGAGGGTTGGGATAGGGACGAGCAGTACTTC. V usage is TRBV4-3 and J usage is TRBJ2-7; D ambiguous. There are 15 residues in the CDR3. V shed 0 bases and J shed 5 bases, with 14 bases lying between them. Germline CDR1 and CDR2: LGHNA and YSLEER.

The rearrangement links TRBV3-1 (or the pseudogene TRBV3-2) to TRBJ1-2; D is unclear. In germline, CDR1 is LGHDT, CDR2 YNNKEL (reference sequence). The CDR3 sequence is 17 residues long. V lost 3 bases and J lost 4, with 21 bases in between. DNA of the CDR3: TGTGCCAGCAGCCACCTCTTCGCCTACGGTGGCGCCTATGGCTACACCTTC. Protein sequence: CASSHLFAYGGAYGYTF.

The chain links TRBV30 to TRBJ1-1, with D uncertain. Trimming left V 3 bases short and J 11 bases short, with 19 bases between. CDR1 and CDR2 from the germline V gene are GTSNPN and SVGIG (reference sequence). The length of the CDR3 is 13 residues. CDR3 DNA: TGTGCCTGGAGGGACGGTATGGGATTGCGGGCTTTCTTT. Protein product: CAWRDGMGLRAFF.